This T cell receptor (beta chain) was sequenced for a study of cytomegalovirus exposure and HLA in healthy donors. Broader study findings: A later analysis linked around 15,000 TCR beta sequences to HLA alleles at 0.05 false discovery rate. The only immune exposure information that was available was CMV serostatus.

Trimming pared 3 bases from V and 2 bases from J, leaving 12 bases between. CDR3 length equals 15 residues. CDR1 is SEHNR and CDR2 is FQNEAQ in the germline V gene (reference sequence). 13 Jbeta primers and 60 Vbeta primers were used for the PCR. Repertoires were generated with immunoSEQ multiplex PCR, while TCRdb's copy carries only in-frame clones and drops some. The repertoire holds about 150,000 clones, approximately 9% seen once, with about 1.7% in the top ten. This clone was counted a few times. Antigen: not known. The receptor comes from a male donor in good health and CMV-seronegative. The sample comprised PBMCs. The chain combines TRBV7-9 with TRBJ2-3; TRBD2 might be the D (7 bases). In DNA form, the CDR3 reads TGTGCCAGCAGCTTGGAGGCGGGGGCCACAGATACGCAGTATTTT. Protein: CASSLEAGATDTQYF.